This TCR beta chain emerged from a study of response to subunit inactivated influenza vaccine. TCRdb processed the RT-PCR reads anew with MiXCR; each CDR3 protein has one entry. Here the sample spans about 500,000 distinct CDR3 sequences, 16% being singletons. This CDR3 region has 14 residues. Trimming cost V 2 bases and J 7 bases, with 17 bases left between them. CDR1 is DFQATT and CDR2 is SNEGSKA in the germline V gene (reference sequence). The rearrangement joins TRBV20-1 to TRBJ1-1; tentatively, D is TRBD1 (5 bases). The source was CD4+ T cells sorted from PBMCs, collected roughly 24 months after vaccination. The receptor comes from a man between 50 and 70 years old who received an inactivated influenza vaccine. The CDR3: CSARLRAPNVEAFF. DNA for the CDR3: TGCAGTGCTAGACTCAGGGCGCCGAACGTTGAAGCTTTCTTT.